This T cell receptor beta chain appears in the sequencing data of a study of blood T cell repertoires in COVID-19. This CDR3 comprises 15 residues. The trim removed 2 bases at V and 2 bases at J, leaving 5 bases unmatched. CDR1 is SGHRS, CDR2 YFSETQ, per germline. Here immunoSEQ multiplex PCR was the method, and the copy in TCRdb shows in-frame clones only, minus some. The repertoire holds under 400,000 clones, with around 87% as singletons. The chain combines TRBV5-1 with TRBJ2-3, with 7 bases identical to TRBD2. Sequenced input: peripheral blood. This clonotype was sampled from a man between 18 and 35 years old with active or convalescent COVID-19. In DNA, the CDR3 is TGCGCCAGCAGCTTCAGCGGGGTGAACACAGATACGCAGTATTTT. Encoded protein: CASSFSGVNTDTQYF.